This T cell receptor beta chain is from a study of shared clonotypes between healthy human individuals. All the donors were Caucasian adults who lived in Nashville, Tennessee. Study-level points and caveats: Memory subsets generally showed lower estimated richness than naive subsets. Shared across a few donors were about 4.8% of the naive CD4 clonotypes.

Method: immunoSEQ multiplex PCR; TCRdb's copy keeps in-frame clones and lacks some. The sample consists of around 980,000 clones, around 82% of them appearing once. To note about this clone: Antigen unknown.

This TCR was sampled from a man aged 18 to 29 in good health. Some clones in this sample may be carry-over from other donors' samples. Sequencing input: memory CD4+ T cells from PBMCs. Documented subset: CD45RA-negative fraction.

CDR3 in amino acids: CASSPRTNSPLHF. For the CDR3, the DNA is TGTGCCAGCAGCCCACGAACCAATTCACCCCTCCACTTT. V is TRBV7-9 and J is TRBJ1-6, with D unresolved. The germline V and J ends were trimmed by 5 bases and 7 bases, with 9 bases remaining between them. Looked up from germline, CDR1 is SEHNR and CDR2 is FQNEAQ (reference sequence). The CDR3 loop spans 13 amino acids. Variable domain in full (rest from reference TRBV7-9 and TRBJ1-6): DTGVSQNPRHKITKRGQNVTFRCDPISEHNRLYWYRQTLGQGPEFLTYFQNEAQLEKSRLLSDRFSAERPKGSFSTLEIQRTEQGDSAMYLCASSPRTNSPLHFGNGTRLTVT.